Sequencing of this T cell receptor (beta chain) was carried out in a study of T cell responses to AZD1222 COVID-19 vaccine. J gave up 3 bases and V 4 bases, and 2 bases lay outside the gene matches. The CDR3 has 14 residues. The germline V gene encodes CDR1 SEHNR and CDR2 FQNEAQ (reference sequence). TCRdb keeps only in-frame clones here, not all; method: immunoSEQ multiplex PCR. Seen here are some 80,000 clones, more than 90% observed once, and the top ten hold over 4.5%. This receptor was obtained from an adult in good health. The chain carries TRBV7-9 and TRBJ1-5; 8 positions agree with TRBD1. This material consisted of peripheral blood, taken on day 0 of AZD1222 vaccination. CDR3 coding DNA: TGTGCCAGCAGCTCGGACAGGGTCAATCAGCCCCAGCATTTT. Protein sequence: CASSSDRVNQPQHF. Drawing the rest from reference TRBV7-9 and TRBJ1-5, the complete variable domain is DTGVSQNPRHKITKRGQNVTFRCDPISEHNRLYWYRQTLGQGPEFLTYFQNEAQLEKSRLLSDRFSAERPKGSFSTLEIQRTEQGDSAMYLCASSSDRVNQPQHFGDGTRLSIL.